The 24 T cell receptor beta chains listed next were all sequenced from one sample in a study of response to subunit inactivated influenza vaccine. TCRdb re-analysed the RT-PCR reads in MiXCR, keeping a single row per CDR3 protein. Of around 480,000 distinct CDR3 sequences listed, over 9.5% were seen once; the top ten hold 10% to 15%. The sequenced sample was PBMCs from blood, obtained 45 days after vaccination. These receptors were taken from a man in his forties or fifties who received an inactivated influenza vaccine.

This clonotype was counted at least ten times. Here the CDR3 reads CSAAGLAESTDTQYF. The CDR3 DNA is TGCAGTGCCGCGGGACTAGCGGAAAGCACAGATACGCAGTATTTT. The chain combines TRBV20-1 with TRBJ2-3; 11 nucleotides align to TRBD2. After removal of 6 bases from V and 0 bases from J, the junction contained 5 bases not matched to a gene. Germline CDR1 reads DFQATT; CDR2 reads SNEGSKA (reference sequence). The CDR3 totals 15 residues.

This clonotype was seen many times. This sequence joins TRBV7-6 and TRBJ2-2; D might be TRBD2 (5 bases). Germline CDR1 SGHVS, CDR2 FNYEAQ. The CDR3 covers 15 residues. Trimming took off 3 bases at V and 7 bases at J, with 15 bases between the two ends. The CDR3 loop reads CASSLNAIRGGELFF. CDR3 DNA: TGTGCCAGCAGCTTGAATGCAATACGGGGCGGGGAGCTGTTTTTT.

The rearrangement uses TRBV14 and TRBJ1-5; TRBD1 matches at 7 bases. CDR3 length: 15 amino acids. V lost 2 bases and J lost 2; bases outside the gene matches: 3. CDR1 and CDR2 (germline): SGHDN, FVKESK. CDR3 nucleotides: TGTGCCAGCAGCCAAAACAGGGGCGGCAATCAGCCCCAGCATTTT. This encodes CASSQNRGGNQPQHF.

This clonotype was counted only a few times. The rearrangement uses TRBV5-1 and TRBJ2-3; D is unclear. The V gene's germline CDR1 is SGHRS and CDR2 YFSETQ. Deletions cut 4 bases from V and 0 bases from J, with 15 bases between. The CDR3 extends over 16 amino acids. In DNA form, the CDR3 reads TGCGCCAGCAGCCCACGCCCCCCGGCTAGCACAGATACGCAGTATTTT. Protein sequence: CASSPRPPASTDTQYF.

The V gene is TRBV29-1, the J gene TRBJ2-7; tentatively, D is TRBD1 (6 bases). Trimming took 6 bases from V and 7 from J, leaving 16 bases between them. The CDR3 covers 12 residues. Germline CDR1 and CDR2: SQVTM and ANQGSEA. The CDR3 DNA reads TGCAGCGTGGCAGGGGTTAAACGGGAGCAGTACTTC. Residues: CSVAGVKREQYF.

This clonotype was counted many times. The rearrangement links TRBV29-1 to TRBJ2-3, with TRBD1 identical over 8 bases. Trimming cost V 3 bases and J 4 bases; bases outside gene matches: 6. CDR3 length: 14 residues. Germline assignment: CDR1 SQVTM and CDR2 ANQGSEA. This CDR3 reads CSVERQGAPDTQYF. The CDR3 DNA reads TGCAGCGTTGAGCGGCAGGGGGCCCCAGATACGCAGTATTTT.

V usage is TRBV4-2 and J usage is TRBJ1-4, with D possibly matching TRBD1 (5 bases). Trimming removed 0 bases from V and 12 bases from J, with 20 bases in between. There are 16 residues in the CDR3. Germline lookup yields CDR1 LGHNA and CDR2 YNFKEQ. In nucleotides, the CDR3 is TGTGCCAGCAGCCAAGATCCCAAGCAGGGATACTATCAACTGTTTTTT. It encodes CASSQDPKQGYYQLFF.

There are many counts of this clonotype. This chain's CDR3 is CATSLEGRVFEQFF. CDR3 nucleotide sequence: TGTGCCACCAGTCTCGAAGGGAGGGTTTTTGAGCAGTTCTTC. The rearrangement uses TRBV24-1 and TRBJ2-1; 7 bases match TRBD2. CDR1 and CDR2 from the germline V gene are KGHDR and SFDVKD. The CDR3 extends over 14 amino acids. With 6 bases clipped from V and 9 bases from J, the junction kept 10 bases outside the gene matches.

For this clonotype: A clone one base away is much larger, so this may be a read error. This sequence joins TRBV7-9 and TRBJ1-2; D may be TRBD1 (6 bases). The CDR3 sequence is 16 residues long. In germline, CDR1 is SEHNR, CDR2 FQNEAQ (reference sequence). DNA of the CDR3: TGTGCCTGCAGCTCAACTATCCGACAGGCTAACTATGGCTACACCTTC. Amino acid sequence: CACSSTIRQANYGYTF.

V gene TRBV3-1 combines with J gene TRBJ2-1; 7 bases line up with TRBD2. CDR3 length: 12 residues. Germline loops: CDR1 LGHDT, CDR2 YNNKEL (reference sequence). V lost 4 bases and J lost 10; bases outside the gene matches: 4. The CDR3 DNA reads as TGTGCCAGCAGCCTAGAGCGGGGCGAGCAGTTCTTC. This encodes CASSLERGEQFF.

This clonotype was detected ten times or more. V is TRBV6-2 or TRBV6-3 and J is TRBJ1-6; D perhaps matches TRBD1 (5 bases). CDR3 length: 17 residues. V lost 4 bases to trimming and J lost 0 bases, with 13 bases between them. Germline CDR1 MNHEY, CDR2 SVGEGT. The CDR3 nucleotides read TGTGCCAGCAGTTCGGGGACTTTAAGCTCCTATAATTCACCCCTCCACTTT. As protein: CASSSGTLSSYNSPLHF.

Only a few counts were recorded for this clonotype. The rearrangement uses TRBV5-6 and TRBJ2-2, with TRBD1 matching over 8 bases. This CDR3 is built from 16 residues. Trimming at V came to 5 bases and at J to 1 base, leaving 7 bases not matched to a gene. The germline V gene has CDR1 SGHDT and CDR2 YYEEEE. CDR3 residues: CASRNIQGGNTGELFF. CDR3 nucleotides: TGTGCCAGCAGGAACATACAGGGGGGGAACACCGGGGAGCTGTTTTTT.

The sample holds one count of this clonotype. The CDR3 region has the DNA TGTGCCAGCAGTACCTCTGGGGGGTTTCAGCCCCAGCATTTT. Its protein is CASSTSGGFQPQHF. This chain links TRBV6-1 with TRBJ1-5; TRBD1 might be the D (5 bases). Germline V gene data show CDR1 as MNHNS and CDR2 as SASEGT. The V end lost 5 bases, the J end lost 6 bases, and 14 bases lay between the germline ends. This CDR3 region has 14 residues.

The chain combines TRBV20-1 with TRBJ2-1, with D perhaps TRBD1 or TRBD2 (6 bases each). Germline V gene data show CDR1 as DFQATT and CDR2 as SNEGSKA (reference sequence). This CDR3 spans 13 amino acids. Trimming took off 3 bases at V and 5 bases at J, with 11 bases between the two ends. The CDR3 coding sequence is TGCAGTGCTAGGAGGGGGGCGAACAATGAGCAGTTCTTC. The encoded protein is CSARRGANNEQFF.

This clonotype was counted a few times. The chain combines TRBV2 with TRBJ1-6; 10 nucleotides line up with TRBD1. CDR3 length equals 15 residues. V lost 7 bases to trimming and J lost 7 bases; unmatched junction nucleotides: 7. Germline V CDR1 and CDR2: SNHLY, FYNNEI. CDR3 sequence: CASNRDRGGNSPLHF. The DNA of the CDR3 is TGTGCCAGCAATCGGGACAGGGGTGGAAATTCACCCCTCCACTTT.

The chain has TRBV5-1 and TRBJ2-3, with 8 nucleotides matching TRBD2. After removal of 0 bases from V and 0 bases from J, the junction contained 15 bases not matched to a gene. Germline V lookup: CDR1 SGHRS, CDR2 YFSETQ. The CDR3 runs to 20 residues. CDR3 loop: CASSLAGMAGGYFSTDTQYF. For the CDR3, the DNA is TGCGCCAGCAGCTTGGCCGGGATGGCGGGGGGTTATTTTAGCACAGATACGCAGTATTTT.

In regard to this clonotype: This may be a read error, as it is one base from a much larger clone. J is TRBJ2-7 and V is TRBV7-8; D not resolved. This CDR3 has 12 amino acids. Germline V lookup: CDR1 SGHVS, CDR2 FQNEAQ. This chain's CDR3 is CVSSLPLGEQYF. In DNA form, the CDR3 reads TGTGTCAGCAGCCTCCCATTGGGAGAGCAGTACTTC. Drawing the rest from reference TRBV7-8 and TRBJ2-7, the complete variable domain is GAGVSQSPRYKVAKRGQDVALRCDPISGHVSLFWYQQALGQGPEFLTYFQNEAQLDKSGLPSDRFFAERPEGSVSTLKIQRTQQEDSAVYLCVSSLPLGEQYFGPGTRLTVT.

This clonotype was found many times. V is TRBV12-3 or TRBV12-4 and J is TRBJ1-1; a weak D match, TRBD1 (6 bases). V was cut by 2 bases and J by 8 bases, with 9 bases left in between. The CDR3 contains 12 residues. This CDR3 reads CASSLRTAEAFF. The CDR3 DNA is TGTGCCAGCAGTTTAAGGACAGCAGAAGCTTTCTTT.

The chain joins TRBV6-5 to TRBJ1-2; TRBD1 is a possible D gene (6 bases). CDR3 length: 14 amino acids. The germline V and J ends were trimmed by 0 bases and 5 bases, with 10 bases remaining between them. Germline loops: CDR1 MNHEY, CDR2 SVGAGI. The CDR3, as DNA: TGTGCCAGCAGTTACTCACCGGGGGCTTATGGCTACACCTTC. This encodes CASSYSPGAYGYTF.

This clonotype was observed a few times. The chain has TRBV29-1 and TRBJ2-7; D remains unclear. With 0 bases removed from V and 4 bases from J, the gap between germline ends came to 4 bases. This CDR3 contains 11 residues. The germline V gene has CDR1 SQVTM and CDR2 ANQGSEA. Here the CDR3 reads CSVEEPYEQYF. The CDR3 coding sequence is TGCAGCGTTGAAGAACCTTACGAGCAGTACTTC.

This clonotype was seen repeatedly, ten times or more. The chain couples TRBV4-2 to TRBJ2-1; 11 bases match TRBD2. V shed 1 base and J 11 bases; nucleotides not matched to a gene: 10. CDR3 size: 16 residues. The germline CDR1 and CDR2 sequences are LGHNA and YNFKEQ. The CDR3 sequence is CASSQVSTSGSRKQFF. DNA of the CDR3: TGTGCCAGCAGCCAAGTCTCTACTAGCGGGAGCCGGAAGCAGTTCTTC.

There are a few counts of this clonotype. The chain has TRBV20-1 and TRBJ2-7; maybe TRBD1 (7 bases). Trimming left V 1 base short and J 3 bases short, with 13 bases between. Germline assignment: CDR1 DFQATT and CDR2 SNEGSKA (reference sequence). This CDR3 region has 14 residues. CDR3 loop: CSARAGGGLYEQYF. Written as DNA, the CDR3 is TGCAGTGCTAGAGCTGGAGGGGGCCTCTACGAGCAGTACTTC.

V gene TRBV11-2 combines with J gene TRBJ2-7; a weak D match, TRBD1 (6 bases). Germline values: CDR1 SGHAT, CDR2 FQNNGV. The CDR3 has 15 residues. V was shortened by 3 bases and J by 5 bases, with 17 bases between the two germline ends. The CDR3: CASSFPGSGVHEQYF. Here the CDR3 DNA reads TGTGCCAGCAGCTTCCCTGGGTCAGGGGTCCACGAGCAGTACTTC. Supplemented by reference TRBV11-2 and TRBJ2-7, the full variable domain reads EAGVAQSPRYKIIEKRQSVAFWCNPISGHATLYWYQQILGQGPKLLIQFQNNGVVDDSQLPKDRFSAERLKGVDSTLKIQPAKLEDSAVYLCASSFPGSGVHEQYFGPGTRLTVT.

This clonotype has more than one count but fewer than ten. CDR3 nucleotides: TGTGCCAGCGGACTGGGGGGGGGCCGGGAAAACATTCAGTACTTC. Translation gives CASGLGGGRENIQYF. This chain uses TRBV10-3 with TRBJ2-4, with D possibly being TRBD2 (7 bases). Trimming left V 10 bases short and J 5 bases short, with 21 bases between. Germline V gene sequence: CDR1 ENHRY, CDR2 SYGVKD. The CDR3 sequence is 15 residues long.